The 7 T cell receptor beta chains listed next were all sequenced from one sample in a study of shared clonotypes between healthy human individuals. Assay: immunoSEQ multiplex PCR; the TCRdb copy retains only in-frame clones and omits some. This table has around 750,000 clones, around 67% appearing once. The sample comprised memory CD4+ T cells sorted from blood. Documented subset: CD45RA-negative fraction. All receptors derive from a woman aged 25-40 years in good health.

This sequence joins TRBV14 and TRBJ1-4; no clear D. This CDR3 has 15 amino acids. The V and J ends lost 2 bases and 2 bases respectively, with 9 bases between them. Germline CDR1 reads SGHDN; CDR2 reads FVKESK. Written as DNA, the CDR3 is TGTGCCAGCAGCCAATTCACCAGCACTAATGAAAAACTGTTTTTT. It specifies CASSQFTSTNEKLFF.

This sequence joins TRBV6-1 and TRBJ2-7, with D unresolved. Germline V CDR1 and CDR2: MNHNS, SASEGT. This CDR3 is 14 amino acids long. V was clipped by 6 bases and J by 0 bases, with 12 bases between them. CDR3: CASRPTALSYEQYF. As DNA, the CDR3 is TGTGCCAGCAGACCGACGGCCCTCTCCTACGAGCAGTACTTC.

The rearrangement uses TRBV12-5 and TRBJ1-1; 7 bases match TRBD1. Germline V CDR1 and CDR2: LGHNT, FRNRAP. The length of the CDR3 is 16 residues. The J segment lost 1 base and the V segment lost 5 bases, leaving 10 bases of the junction unmatched. CDR3 protein: CASGLPSGTENTEAFF. CDR3 nucleotide sequence: TGTGCTAGTGGTCTCCCCTCCGGGACAGAGAACACTGAAGCTTTCTTT.

The CDR3 spells CASSLGRTYSGANVLTF. The CDR3, as DNA: TGTGCCAGCAGCTTAGGACGTACCTACTCTGGGGCCAACGTCCTGACTTTC. The chain couples TRBV7-6 to TRBJ2-6; D gene uncertain. The CDR3 sequence is 17 residues long. V shed 1 base and J shed 0 bases, with 10 bases lying between them. Germline V gene sequence: CDR1 SGHVS, CDR2 FNYEAQ.

The chain couples TRBV6-5 to TRBJ2-1; D gene ambiguous. V lost 2 bases and J lost 8, with 19 bases in between. The CDR3 is 16 amino acids. Looked up from germline, CDR1 is MNHEY and CDR2 is SVGAGI. CDR3 region: CASSYISALGDHEQFF. In DNA form, the CDR3 reads TGTGCCAGCAGTTACATATCTGCCCTAGGAGACCATGAGCAGTTCTTC.

This chain connects TRBV7-7 to TRBJ2-5; D is perhaps TRBD2 (5 bases). Looked up from germline, CDR1 is SSHAT and CDR2 is FNYEAQ (reference sequence). V was clipped by 1 base and J by 1 base, with 10 bases between them. The CDR3 spans 15 residues. As DNA, the CDR3 is TGTGCCAGCAGCTTAGATCGGGGAACCCAAGAGACCCAGTACTTC. Protein sequence: CASSLDRGTQETQYF.

In regard to this clone: Other nucleotide sequences from this sample produce the same CDR3. The chain has TRBV5-1 and TRBJ2-3; D possibly corresponds to TRBD1 (6 bases). The CDR3 contains 13 residues. V was pared by 3 bases and J by 3 bases, with 8 bases between. In germline, CDR1 is SGHRS, CDR2 YFSETQ. CDR3 amino acids: CASSYGQTDTQYF. The CDR3 DNA reads as TGCGCCAGCAGCTATGGACAGACAGATACGCAGTATTTT. Looking up the rest from reference TRBV5-1 and TRBJ2-3 gives the full variable domain: KAGVTQTPRYLIKTRGQQVTLSCSPISGHRSVSWYQQTPGQGLQFLFEYFSETQRNKGNFPGRFSGRQFSNSRSEMNVSTLELGDSALYLCASSYGQTDTQYFGPGTRLTVL.